Below are 24 T cell receptor beta chains sequenced from a single sample in a study of T cell responses to AZD1222 COVID-19 vaccine. Clones were read by immunoSEQ multiplex PCR, and TCRdb kept only the in-frame ones, dropping some. The sample includes about 210,000 clones, around 94% of them seen just once. The sample here was peripheral blood, taken 28 days after the second dose of the MenACWY control vaccine. These TCRs come from an adult who received the MenACWY meningococcal vaccine as a control.

The chain links TRBV28 to TRBJ2-3; 7 bases are shared with TRBD1. The CDR3 consists of 15 residues. Germline V gene lookup returns CDR1 MDHEN and CDR2 SYDVKM. J was trimmed by 0 bases and V by 5 bases; bases with no gene match: 5. CDR3 in DNA: TGTGCCAGCAGTCCCCGGGACAGAAGCACAGATACGCAGTATTTT. Its protein is CASSPRDRSTDTQYF.

The table lists this clone with a count of one. At one end, the junction sequence differs from germline, possibly due to a read error. This chain links TRBV7-7 with TRBJ1-4; D is ambiguous. The CDR3 consists of 13 residues. Germline values: CDR1 SSHAT, CDR2 FNYEAQ (reference sequence). The CDR3: CASSSLKNEKLFF. The DNA for the CDR3 is TGTGCTAGCAGCTCCTTGAAGAATGAAAAACTGTTTTTT.

The V gene is TRBV7-9, the J gene TRBJ1-1; D unclear. Germline lookup yields CDR1 SEHNR and CDR2 FQNEAQ (reference sequence). CDR3 length equals 15 residues. The ends were cut back, 5 bases at V and 5 bases at J, with 18 bases in the middle. The CDR3 spells CASSPTLRGWTEAFF. The DNA for the CDR3 is TGTGCCAGCAGCCCAACCCTCCGGGGATGGACTGAAGCTTTCTTT.

V usage is TRBV7-2 and J usage is TRBJ1-1; no firm D call. Germline CDR1 reads SGHTA; CDR2 reads FQGNSA. V lost 1 base to trimming and J lost 0 bases, with 6 bases between them. This CDR3 comprises 14 residues. The CDR3 protein is CASSLGPMNTEAFF. The CDR3 DNA sequence: TGTGCCAGCAGCTTAGGTCCCATGAACACTGAAGCTTTCTTT.

This clone was counted a single time. The CDR3 here is CASSLAETGVADTQYF. The CDR3 nucleotides are TGTGCCAGCAGCTTAGCCGAAACAGGGGTCGCAGATACGCAGTATTTT. V and J are TRBV7-8 and TRBJ2-3; TRBD1 matches at 7 bases. This CDR3 comprises 16 residues. V shed 0 bases and J 4 bases; nucleotides not matched to a gene: 7. CDR1 and CDR2 (germline): SGHVS, FQNEAQ.

This clone came up once. The genes are TRBV30 and TRBJ2-5; perhaps TRBD2 as D (6 bases). The CDR3 contains 12 residues. Germline CDR1 reads GTSNPN; CDR2 reads SVGIG (reference sequence). V gave up 5 bases and J gave up 5 bases, with 12 bases separating them. The CDR3 nucleotides are TGTGCCTGGGGGGACTTAGCGGAGACCCAGTACTTC. Translation gives CAWGDLAETQYF.

This clone occurred once. This chain links TRBV28 with TRBJ1-5; 7 bases agree with TRBD1. The CDR3 length is 14 residues. Germline CDR1 reads MDHEN; CDR2 reads SYDVKM. Trimming at V came to 5 bases and at J to 9 bases, leaving 10 bases not matched to a gene. DNA for the CDR3: TGTGCCAGCAGTCCGACAGGGTTCCTAGGGCCCCAGCATTTT. The encoded protein is CASSPTGFLGPQHF.

The chain employs TRBV5-4 and TRBJ2-5; no clear D. The CDR3 is 16 residues long. Trimming cost V 3 bases and J 5 bases, with 20 bases left between them. Germline CDR1 reads SGHNT; CDR2 reads YYREEE (reference sequence). The CDR3 region has the DNA TGTGCCAGCAGCTCACATGTCGTGGCAGGCAGGGAGACCCAGTACTTC. This encodes CASSSHVVAGRETQYF.

V and J are TRBV3-1 (or the pseudogene TRBV3-2) and TRBJ1-2; 9 bases line up with TRBD1. V gave up 1 base and J gave up 4 bases; unmatched junction bases: 4. The length of the CDR3 is 15 residues. Looked up from germline, CDR1 is LGHDT and CDR2 is YNNKEL (reference sequence). DNA for the CDR3: TGTGCCAGCAGCCAAGCGGGACAGGGTACCTATGGCTACACCTTC. Translation: CASSQAGQGTYGYTF.

This clone came up once. The V gene is TRBV11-2, the J gene TRBJ1-1; D gene ambiguous. CDR1 SGHAT and CDR2 FQNNGV come from the germline V gene. The CDR3 is 14 amino acids. The V end was cut by 5 bases, the J end by 1 base, with 11 bases between. The CDR3 nucleotides read TGTGCCAGCAGCACAACAGCCCAGAACACTGAAGCTTTCTTT. Its translation is CASSTTAQNTEAFF. Combining the CDR3 with reference TRBV11-2 and TRBJ1-1 gives the whole variable domain EAGVAQSPRYKIIEKRQSVAFWCNPISGHATLYWYQQILGQGPKLLIQFQNNGVVDDSQLPKDRFSAERLKGVDSTLKIQPAKLEDSAVYLCASSTTAQNTEAFFGQGTRLTVV.

V usage is TRBV19 and J usage is TRBJ2-1; D possibly corresponds to TRBD2 (6 bases). The germline gives CDR1 LNHDA, CDR2 SQIVND (reference sequence). CDR3 length: 16 amino acids. V lost 5 bases to trimming and J lost 4 bases, with 18 bases between them. The CDR3 protein is CASSVGGPGLYNEQFF. The CDR3, as DNA: TGTGCCAGTAGTGTGGGGGGTCCTGGATTATACAATGAGCAGTTCTTC.

The J gene is TRBJ2-7, the V gene TRBV10-1; D gene unclear. Trimming pared 4 bases from V and 1 base from J, leaving 2 bases between. Germline lookup yields CDR1 WNHNN and CDR2 SYGVQD (reference sequence). The CDR3 runs 11 residues. The CDR3, as DNA: TGCGCCAGCAGTGCTTCCTACGAGCAGTACTTC. Translation: CASSASYEQYF.

CDR3 protein: CASSPDGTGNTIYF. DNA for the CDR3: TGTGCCAGCAGCCCGGACGGGACTGGAAACACCATATATTTT. The V and J genes are TRBV7-3 and TRBJ1-3; no firm D call. Between the trimmed V and J ends, which lost 5 bases and 2 bases, there was a span of 10 bases. This CDR3 has 14 amino acids. Germline CDR1 reads SGHTA; CDR2 reads FQGTGA. Full variable domain (missing parts from reference TRBV7-3 and TRBJ1-3): GAGVSQTPSNKVTEKGKYVELRCDPISGHTALYWYRQSLGQGPEFLIYFQGTGAADDSGLPNDRFFAVRPEGSVSTLKIQRTERGDSAVYLCASSPDGTGNTIYFGEGSWLTVV.

The chain recombines TRBV3-1 (or the pseudogene TRBV3-2) with TRBJ2-7; 8 bases are a match to TRBD2. The germline V gene encodes CDR1 LGHDT and CDR2 YNNKEL (reference sequence). The CDR3 has 14 residues. V was pared by 0 bases and J by 7 bases, with 5 bases of the junction left unmatched. The CDR3 region has the DNA TGTGCCAGCAGCCAAGATTGGTCTAGCGGGGAGCAGTACTTC. This codes for CASSQDWSSGEQYF.

Details on this clone: A read error may account for a junction end that differs from germline. The chain joins TRBV5-6 to TRBJ1-6, with TRBD1 as a possible D gene (5 bases). The CDR3 spans 17 residues. Germline CDR1 SGHDT, CDR2 YYEEEE. The CDR3 region is CASSQLGRDSYTSPLHF. For the CDR3, the DNA is TGTGCCAGCAGCCAGCTCGGCCGCGACAGCTATACTTCACCCCTCCACTTT.

The rearrangement uses TRBV13 and TRBJ2-7; TRBD1 is a possible D gene (6 bases). Trimming removed 5 bases from V and 7 bases from J, with 24 bases in between. Germline V gene lookup returns CDR1 PRHDT and CDR2 FYEKMQ (reference sequence). The CDR3 sequence is 16 residues long. CDR3 loop: CASSASVGASTWEQYF. Here the CDR3 DNA reads TGTGCCAGCAGCGCCTCGGTGGGGGCCTCTACATGGGAGCAGTACTTC.

The chain employs TRBV28 and TRBJ2-7, with D unresolved. V shed 5 bases and J shed 3 bases, with 11 bases lying between them. The CDR3 runs to 13 residues. Germline V lookup: CDR1 MDHEN, CDR2 SYDVKM. This CDR3 reads CASSTRLNYEQYF. The CDR3 DNA sequence: TGTGCCAGCAGTACGAGGTTGAACTACGAGCAGTACTTC.

This chain joins TRBV18 and TRBJ2-1; D ambiguous. The CDR3 is made up of 13 amino acids. Germline loops: CDR1 KGHSH, CDR2 LQKENI. V was clipped by 2 bases and J by 7 bases, with 9 bases between them. CDR3 in amino acids: CASSPSEWNEQFF. The CDR3 DNA reads as TGTGCCAGCTCACCATCGGAGTGGAATGAGCAGTTCTTC.

This chain joins TRBV4-3 and TRBJ2-3, with 14 bases matching TRBD2. The germline V gene has CDR1 LGHNA and CDR2 YSLEER. The length of the CDR3 is 18 residues. V gave up 1 base and J gave up 8 bases; unmatched junction bases: 11. Here the CDR3 reads CASSQVRTSGGRSGTQYF. CDR3 sequence (DNA): TGCGCCAGCAGCCAAGTCAGGACTAGCGGGGGGAGGAGTGGTACGCAGTATTTT.

The DNA for the CDR3 is TGTGCCAGCAGCTCATTGACTAGCGGGGGCCGTACCTACAGAGATACGCAGTATTTT. Encoded protein: CASSSLTSGGRTYRDTQYF. V is TRBV7-2 and J is TRBJ2-3; TRBD2 matches at 12 bases. Unmatched junction bases numbered 16, after V lost 4 bases and J lost 5 bases. The CDR3 is 19 residues long. The germline V gene has CDR1 SGHTA and CDR2 FQGNSA. The full variable domain, its missing parts supplied by reference TRBV7-2 and TRBJ2-3, is GAGVSQSPSNKVTEKGKDVELRCDPISGHTALYWYRQSLGQGLEFLIYFQGNSAPDKSGLPSDRFSAERTGGSVSTLTIQRTQQEDSAVYLCASSSLTSGGRTYRDTQYFGPGTRLTVL.

This clone was detected once. The chain couples TRBV3-1 (or the pseudogene TRBV3-2) to TRBJ2-2; 9 nucleotides agree with TRBD1. After removal of 8 bases from V and 5 bases from J, the junction contained 9 bases not matched to a gene. CDR1 LGHDT and CDR2 YNNKEL come from the germline V gene (reference sequence). The CDR3 contains 15 residues. The CDR3 loop reads CASGGTGPGTGELFF. In DNA, the CDR3 is TGTGCCAGCGGAGGGACAGGGCCGGGGACCGGGGAGCTGTTTTTT.

The chain combines TRBV5-1 with TRBJ2-1, with 10 bases matching TRBD2. The CDR3 covers 16 residues. Germline lookup yields CDR1 SGHRS and CDR2 YFSETQ. Trimming took 4 bases from V and 7 from J; bases not matched to a gene: 11. This CDR3 reads CASSPLTSGFLNEQFF. The CDR3 region has the DNA TGCGCCAGCAGCCCTCTGACTAGCGGGTTTCTAAATGAGCAGTTCTTC.

This clone was counted a single time. J is TRBJ1-6 and V is TRBV18; D gene uncertain. V was clipped by 4 bases and J by 7 bases, with 8 bases between them. CDR3 size: 13 residues. Germline CDR1 and CDR2: KGHSH and LQKENI. The CDR3 reads CASSLSENSPLHF. The CDR3 nucleotides read TGTGCCAGCTCACTCTCGGAGAATTCACCCCTCCACTTT.

The chain couples TRBV4-2 to TRBJ2-4, with a weak D call TRBD2 (6 bases). Trimming shortened V by 4 bases and J by 7 bases, and 20 bases separated the two germline ends. The CDR3 extends over 16 amino acids. In germline, CDR1 is LGHNA, CDR2 YNFKEQ. CDR3 in amino acids: CASSREDILESNIQYF. CDR3 bases: TGTGCCAGCAGCCGGGAGGACATTTTGGAGTCCAACATTCAGTACTTC.